One sample yielded the 29 T cell receptor beta chains listed below, sequenced in a study of blood T cells in healthy people across ages (dated by TCRdb to 2014 to 2015). The library was built by means of 5' RACE. Sequenced on an Illumina HiSeq 2500. The second PCR ran for about 6 to 11 cycles and used a J-beta primer mix along with a sample-barcoded 5' primer. TCRdb trimmed the raw reads at Q25, called clones with MiXCR and kept productive beta chains. One record per CDR3 amino acid sequence lists the most common genes and DNA. This sample comprises hundreds of thousands of distinct CDR3 sequences, around half of them detected only once. About a sixth of the sample is taken by the ten largest. The source material was blood. These receptors all stem from an elderly man in good health.

This clonotype has only a few counts. The V gene is TRBV28, the J gene TRBJ2-3; 13 positions agree with TRBD2. V gave up 4 bases and J gave up 3 bases; unmatched junction bases: 7. There are 17 residues in the CDR3. The germline gives CDR1 MDHEN, CDR2 SYDVKM. CDR3 loop: CASSSGLAGVMTDTQYF. The CDR3 nucleotides read TGTGCCAGCAGTTCTGGACTAGCGGGAGTTATGACAGATACGCAGTATTTT. The variable domain in full, completed from reference TRBV28 and TRBJ2-3, reads DVKVTQSSRYLVKRTGEKVFLECVQDMDHENMFWYRQDPGLGLRLIYFSYDVKMKEKGDIPEGYSVSREKKERFSLILESASTNQTSMYLCASSSGLAGVMTDTQYFGPGTRLTVL.

This clonotype was picked up a small number of times. The chain recombines TRBV20-1 with TRBJ2-5, with D unclear. CDR1 DFQATT and CDR2 SNEGSKA come from the germline V gene (reference sequence). The CDR3 is made up of 14 amino acids. Trimming took off 1 base at V and 2 bases at J, with 11 bases between the two ends. CDR3 sequence (DNA): TGCAGTGCTAGAGTCGGATCCCAACAAGAGACCCAGTACTTC. Amino acids: CSARVGSQQETQYF.

This clonotype showed up just a few times. This sequence joins TRBV7-2 and TRBJ2-3; D is ambiguous. CDR1 is SGHTA, CDR2 FQGNSA, per germline. The CDR3 is 12 residues long. With 1 base removed from V and 9 bases from J, the gap between germline ends came to 8 bases. This CDR3 is CASSLGQSTQYF. CDR3 in DNA: TGTGCCAGCAGCTTAGGCCAGTCGACGCAGTATTTT.

A word on this clonotype: A single base separates this from a much larger clone, so it may be a read error. The chain employs TRBV29-1 and TRBJ2-7; D not certain. The J call may be in error: the DNA end matches TRBJ2-5 better. Per the germline V gene, CDR1 is SQVTM and CDR2 is ANQGSEA. The CDR3 consists of 11 residues. The CDR3 spells CSVYLRETQYF. The CDR3 DNA is TGCAGCGTTTACCTCAGAGAGACCCAGTACTTC.

The chain has TRBV25-1 and TRBJ2-5; D is perhaps TRBD2 (5 bases). The germline V gene encodes CDR1 MGHDK and CDR2 SYGVNS. The CDR3 covers 14 residues. V was clipped by 2 bases and J by 0 bases, with 7 bases between them. The CDR3 reads CASSEAGDQETQYF. The CDR3 DNA reads as TGTGCCAGCAGTGAAGCCGGGGACCAAGAGACCCAGTACTTC.

This clonotype has a count of ten or more. The gene calls are TRBV2 and TRBJ2-7, with TRBD2 matching over 7 bases. The length of the CDR3 is 15 residues. The germline V gene encodes CDR1 SNHLY and CDR2 FYNNEI. V lost 7 bases and J lost 2; bases outside the gene matches: 11. In DNA, the CDR3 is TGTGCCAGCACCGGGTCCGCAGGACTAGCCTACGAGCAGTACTTC. It encodes CASTGSAGLAYEQYF.

The rearrangement uses TRBV27 and TRBJ1-2; D unresolved. Trimming stripped 6 bases from V and 2 bases from J, with 10 bases between. CDR3 length equals 13 residues. The V gene's germline CDR1 is MNHEY and CDR2 SMNVEV (reference sequence). This chain's CDR3 is CASSQTGNYGYTF. Here the CDR3 DNA reads TGTGCCAGCAGCCAGACGGGAAACTATGGCTACACCTTC.

This clonotype has only a few counts. V gene TRBV28 combines with J gene TRBJ2-1; perhaps D is TRBD1 or TRBD2 (5 bases each). Looked up from germline, CDR1 is MDHEN and CDR2 is SYDVKM. The CDR3 covers 12 residues. Trimming took off 10 bases at V and 13 bases at J, with 20 bases between the two ends. The CDR3 nucleotides are TGTGCCACCGAGGGGACCCCGGTTGGACAGTTCTTC. Residues: CATEGTPVGQFF.

Only one count was recorded for this clonotype. The rearrangement links TRBV2 to TRBJ2-4; D could derive from TRBD1 or TRBD2 (6 bases each). Judging by the DNA end, TRBJ2-5 fits better; the J call may be wrong. Germline assignment: CDR1 SNHLY and CDR2 FYNNEI. The CDR3 sequence is 14 residues long. CDR3 sequence (DNA): TGTGCCAGCTGCGTTTGGGGGGCACAAGAGACCCAGTACTTC. It yields the protein CASCVWGAQETQYF.

V is TRBV15 and J is TRBJ2-1, with 14 bases lining up with TRBD2. CDR3 length: 15 residues. CDR1 is LNHNV and CDR2 is YYDKDF in the germline V gene (reference sequence). With V trimmed by 7 bases and J by 8 bases, 7 bases remained unmatched. In DNA, the CDR3 is TGTGCCACCACCAAGGGACTAGCGGGAGTGCATGAGCAGTTCTTC. Translated, it gives CATTKGLAGVHEQFF. The full variable domain, in which reference TRBV15 and TRBJ2-1 provide the parts outside the CDR3, is DAMVIQNPRYQVTQFGKPVTLSCSQTLNHNVMYWYQQKSSQAPKLLFHYYDKDFNNEADTPDNFQSRRPNTSFCFLDIRSPGLGDTAMYLCATTKGLAGVHEQFFGPGTRLTVL.

The chain couples TRBV7-7 to TRBJ2-3; either TRBD1 or TRBD2 may supply D (5 bases each). V lost 5 bases, J lost 4 bases, and 10 bases lay in between. This CDR3 comprises 13 residues. Germline CDR1 reads SSHAT; CDR2 reads FNYEAQ (reference sequence). CDR3 loop: CASSVGVADTQYF. The CDR3 DNA sequence: TGTGCCAGCAGCGTGGGGGTAGCAGATACGCAGTATTTT. The full variable domain, completed using reference TRBV7-7 and TRBJ2-3, is GAGVSQSPRYKVTKRGQDVTLRCDPISSHATLYWYQQALGQGPEFLTYFNYEAQPDKSGLPSDRFSAERPEGSISTLTIQRTEQRDSAMYRCASSVGVADTQYFGPGTRLTVL.

As to this clonotype: A much more abundant neighbour one base away suggests this may be a read error. The V gene is TRBV12-3 or TRBV12-4, the J gene TRBJ2-6; no definite D call. CDR3 length: 14 amino acids. CDR3 sequence reads: CASSVAVGANVLTF. The DNA of the CDR3 is TGTGCCAGCAGTGTAGCAGTCGGGGCCAACGTCCTGACTTTC.

To note about this clonotype: This sequence may be a read error, since a much larger clone differs from it by one base. V is TRBV12-3 or TRBV12-4 and J is TRBJ1-2; D ambiguous. Trimming removed 1 base from V and 7 bases from J, with 10 bases in between. The CDR3 is made up of 13 amino acids. CDR3 region: CASSLVGERGYTF. Here the CDR3 DNA reads TGTGCCAGCAGTTTAGTCGGGGAACGTGGCTACACCTTC.

The V and J genes are TRBV5-1 and TRBJ1-1; D unclear. This CDR3 comprises 13 residues. Germline values: CDR1 SGHRS, CDR2 YFSETQ. Between the trimmed V and J ends, which lost 4 bases and 5 bases, there was a span of 12 bases. CDR3 DNA: TGCGCCAGCAGCAGGCCCCGGAAGACTGAAGCTTTCTTT. This encodes CASSRPRKTEAFF.

The chain is built from TRBV7-9 and TRBJ2-3; perhaps TRBD1 as D (6 bases). Germline V gives CDR1 SEHNR, CDR2 FQNEAQ (reference sequence). V gave up 5 bases and J gave up 2 bases, with 17 bases separating them. CDR3 size: 16 residues. CDR3 nucleotide sequence: TGTGCCAGCAGCCGCGGGCAGGGGATATTCACAGATACGCAGTATTTT. This translates into CASSRGQGIFTDTQYF.

This chain joins TRBV25-1 and TRBJ2-5; 9 bases line up with TRBD2. CDR3 length equals 14 residues. V shed 7 bases, J shed 11 bases, and the junction held 14 bases outside the gene matches. Germline V gene data show CDR1 as MGHDK and CDR2 as SYGVNS. The CDR3 nucleotides read TGTGCCAGCACGATAGCGGGAGCGATCCATGAGCAGTACTTC. The encoded protein is CASTIAGAIHEQYF. Together with reference TRBV25-1 and TRBJ2-5, the CDR3 gives the full variable domain: EADIYQTPRYLVIGTGKKITLECSQTMGHDKMYWYQQDPGMELHLIHYSYGVNSTEKGDLSSESTVSRIRTEHFPLTLESARPSHTSQYLCASTIAGAIHEQYFGPGTRLLVL.

The rearrangement joins TRBV9 to TRBJ2-1; D unclear. The CDR3 runs to 13 residues. Germline V gives CDR1 SGDLS, CDR2 YYNGEE. The V gene lost 3 bases and the J gene lost 3 bases, with 7 bases spanning the gap. CDR3 coding DNA: TGTGCCAGCAGCGATGTAGTCTACAATGAGCAGTTCTTC. Translated, it gives CASSDVVYNEQFF.

This clonotype was counted between two and nine times. The chain employs TRBV27 and TRBJ1-5, with a possible D match to TRBD1 (5 bases). The length of the CDR3 is 13 residues. Germline V gene data show CDR1 as MNHEY and CDR2 as SMNVEV (reference sequence). Deletions cut 4 bases from V and 4 bases from J, with 8 bases between. The CDR3 here is CASSWDPNQPQHF. The CDR3 nucleotides read TGTGCCAGCAGTTGGGACCCTAATCAGCCCCAGCATTTT.

The chain links TRBV5-1 to TRBJ2-7, with 9 bases fitting TRBD2. Germline V gives CDR1 SGHRS, CDR2 YFSETQ. The J segment lost 6 bases and the V segment lost 0 bases, leaving 4 bases of the junction unmatched. The CDR3 has 14 residues. DNA for the CDR3: TGCGCCAGCAGCTTGGGCGGGAGGGTGTCCGAGCAGTACTTC. It is translated as CASSLGGRVSEQYF.

The chain recombines TRBV2 with TRBJ2-5; TRBD1 matches at 8 bases. V shed 4 bases, J shed 4 bases, and the junction held 8 bases outside the gene matches. The CDR3 length is 15 residues. The V gene's germline CDR1 is SNHLY and CDR2 FYNNEI. This CDR3 reads CASSAPTGDGETQYF. For the CDR3, the DNA is TGTGCCAGCAGTGCCCCGACAGGGGATGGAGAGACCCAGTACTTC.

This clonotype was counted once. Given a much more abundant clone one base away, this may be a read error. This chain uses TRBV7-2 with TRBJ2-4; 9 bases are a match to TRBD1. Germline CDR1 reads SGHTA; CDR2 reads FQGNSA. With 5 bases clipped from V and 13 bases from J, the junction kept 12 bases outside the gene matches. This CDR3 spans 14 amino acids. The CDR3 reads CASSRTGEQKAQYF. CDR3 bases: TGTGCCAGCAGCCGGACAGGGGAGCAAAAGGCCCAGTACTTC. The full variable domain, rest sourced from reference TRBV7-2 and TRBJ2-4, is GAGVSQSPSNKVTEKGKDVELRCDPISGHTALYWYRQSLGQGLEFLIYFQGNSAPDKSGLPSDRFSAERTGGSVSTLTIQRTQQEDSAVYLCASSRTGEQKAQYFGAGTRLSVL.

The V and J genes are TRBV29-1 and TRBJ2-3; D is unclear. V lost 4 bases and J 1 base, leaving 15 bases between the germline ends. The CDR3 sequence is 15 residues long. Germline CDR1 is SQVTM and CDR2 is ANQGSEA. The chain's CDR3 is CSVVIPQRGTDTQYF. The CDR3 DNA reads as TGCAGCGTTGTTATTCCCCAAAGGGGCACAGATACGCAGTATTTT.

V usage is TRBV10-3 and J usage is TRBJ2-7; 12 bases agree with TRBD2. CDR3 length equals 14 residues. With 6 bases clipped from V and 7 bases from J, the junction kept 7 bases outside the gene matches. The germline V gene has CDR1 ENHRY and CDR2 SYGVKD. Written as DNA, the CDR3 is TGTGCCATCAGGGGACTAGCGGGTGTCAATGAGCAGTACTTC. This sequence encodes CAIRGLAGVNEQYF.

The chain links TRBV7-3 to TRBJ2-3; D is uncertain. The CDR3 has 14 amino acids. Germline V lookup: CDR1 SGHTA, CDR2 FQGTGA. V was clipped by 1 base and J by 2 bases, with 7 bases between them. DNA for the CDR3: TGTGCCAGCAGCTTAATGAAGACCACAGATACGCAGTATTTT. Translation gives CASSLMKTTDTQYF. Supplemented by reference TRBV7-3 and TRBJ2-3, the full variable domain reads GAGVSQTPSNKVTEKGKYVELRCDPISGHTALYWYRQSLGQGPEFLIYFQGTGAADDSGLPNDRFFAVRPEGSVSTLKIQRTERGDSAVYLCASSLMKTTDTQYFGPGTRLTVL.

The chain recombines TRBV27 with TRBJ2-1, with 8 nucleotides matching TRBD2. After removal of 5 bases from V and 5 bases from J, the junction contained 8 bases not matched to a gene. Germline V CDR1 and CDR2: MNHEY, SMNVEV (reference sequence). The CDR3 is 15 amino acids. CDR3 in DNA: TGTGCCAGCAGTCCGACATCGGGAGGGCACAATGAGCAGTTCTTC. Protein: CASSPTSGGHNEQFF.

The CDR3, as DNA: TGTGCCAGCAGTTTGCGGTATGATACGCAGTATTTT. Its translation is CASSLRYDTQYF. J is TRBJ2-3 and V is TRBV12-3 or TRBV12-4; D unresolved. Trimming removed 3 bases from V and 6 bases from J, with 7 bases in between. The CDR3 runs to 12 residues.

This clonotype was seen ten or more times. A much larger clone is a single base away; this may be a read error. The V call is TRBV4-1, the J call TRBJ2-1, with D possibly called TRBD1 or TRBD2 (5 bases each). The J call is doubtful: the DNA matches TRBJ2-7 better. This CDR3 comprises 15 residues. CDR1 is MGHRA, CDR2 YSYEKL, per germline. This CDR3 reads CASSLGPSSYNEQYF. The CDR3 DNA reads as TGCGCCAGCAGCCTGGGACCGAGCTCCTACAATGAGCAGTACTTC.

This clonotype came up a few times. The chain carries TRBV20-1 and TRBJ2-1; 7 bases are shared with TRBD2. The DNA end favors TRBJ2-7, so the J call may be wrong. CDR1 is DFQATT and CDR2 is SNEGSKA in the germline V gene (reference sequence). The CDR3 spans 13 residues. CDR3 sequence (DNA): TGCAGTAACGGGAGGAGCTCCTACAATGAGCAGTACTTC. Amino acids: CSNGRSSYNEQYF.

A few counts support this clonotype. The chain employs TRBV9 and TRBJ1-1; D is undetermined. Germline assignment: CDR1 SGDLS and CDR2 YYNGEE. V dropped 0 bases and J dropped 11 bases, with 14 bases sitting between them. CDR3 length: 13 residues. As DNA, the CDR3 is TGTGCCAGCAGCGTAGATGTTCTGACCCCGGCTTTCTTT. Its protein is CASSVDVLTPAFF.